The T cell receptor beta chain under discussion was sequenced for a study of blood T cell repertoires in COVID-19. Clones were sequenced by immunoSEQ multiplex PCR, and TCRdb holds only the in-frame ones, with some missing. Of 40,000 to 45,000 clones in the sample, 60% to 85% were seen once. CDR1 is SNHLY, CDR2 FYNNEI, per germline. CDR3 length: 13 residues. V lost 6 bases and J 8 bases, leaving 13 bases between the germline ends. This chain uses TRBV2 with TRBJ1-4; maybe TRBD1 (5 bases). The sequenced sample consisted of peripheral blood. This clonotype was obtained from a woman older than 75 with acute or convalescent COVID-19. In DNA form, the CDR3 reads TGTGCCAGCAGGCCCACCCCAGGGGAAAAACTGTTTTTT. Amino acid sequence: CASRPTPGEKLFF.